Following are 17 T cell receptor beta chains from one sample sequenced in a study of T cell responses to AZD1222 COVID-19 vaccine. This table comes from immunoSEQ multiplex PCR, and its TCRdb copy is limited to in-frame clones, with some not included. Among fewer than 130,000 clones listed, roughly nine tenths were seen once. The material sequenced was peripheral blood, taken on day 0 of AZD1222 vaccination. The receptor source for this set is an adult in good health.

The chain recombines TRBV5-5 with TRBJ1-1; D unclear. Germline CDR1 and CDR2: SGHKS and YYEKEE (reference sequence). Trimming shortened V by 6 bases and J by 3 bases, and 15 bases separated the two germline ends. CDR3 length: 14 residues. This CDR3 reads CASTPLAGDTEAFF. As DNA, the CDR3 is TGTGCCAGCACCCCACTCGCGGGAGACACTGAAGCTTTCTTT.

The chain links TRBV13 to TRBJ2-7; D is uncertain. This CDR3 is built from 13 residues. CDR1 is PRHDT, CDR2 FYEKMQ, per germline (reference sequence). The ends were cut back, 4 bases at V and 6 bases at J, with 13 bases in the middle. The CDR3 DNA follows: TGTGCCAGCAGCTCCCCAAGTGAGTCCGAGCAGTACTTC. Its translation: CASSSPSESEQYF.

This clone has only a few counts. The rearrangement uses TRBV29-1 and TRBJ2-3; no clear D. The germline CDR1 and CDR2 sequences are SQVTM and ANQGSEA. V lost 8 bases and J 6 bases, leaving 15 bases between the germline ends. The CDR3 covers 12 residues. DNA for the CDR3: TGCAGCATCCCCAACACAGCGGATACGCAGTATTTT. Translated: CSIPNTADTQYF.

The V and J genes are TRBV5-1 and TRBJ2-2; the D is unclear. From germline, CDR1 is SGHRS and CDR2 YFSETQ. V lost 4 bases and J 3 bases, leaving 7 bases between the germline ends. This CDR3 is 13 amino acids long. The CDR3: CASSRGYTGELFF. The CDR3 coding sequence is TGCGCCAGCAGCCGTGGTTACACCGGGGAGCTGTTTTTT.

This chain links TRBV15 with TRBJ2-1, with unresolved D. CDR3 length equals 12 residues. Trimming took 9 bases from V and 7 from J, leaving 13 bases between them. The germline V gene has CDR1 LNHNV and CDR2 YYDKDF (reference sequence). The CDR3 spells CATRSRSNEQFF. The CDR3, as DNA: TGTGCCACGAGGTCTCGGAGTAATGAGCAGTTCTTC.

The rearrangement links TRBV14 to TRBJ2-7; perhaps TRBD1 as D (5 bases). This CDR3 is 14 amino acids long. Per germline, CDR1 SGHDN and CDR2 FVKESK. Trimming removed 3 bases at V and 0 bases at J, with 9 bases between. The CDR3 region is CASSQVRGSYEQYF. The CDR3 DNA sequence: TGTGCCAGCAGCCAGGTTAGGGGCTCCTACGAGCAGTACTTC.

Here the CDR3 DNA reads TGTGCCAGCAGCTTAGTGGGGGGATCCGGGCATGGCTACACCTTC. Translation: CASSLVGGSGHGYTF. The chain employs TRBV11-2 and TRBJ1-2, with D perhaps TRBD1 (5 bases). Germline-derived CDR1 and CDR2 are SGHAT and FQNNGV. V shed 1 base and J shed 6 bases, with 15 bases lying between them. CDR3 length: 15 amino acids.

V usage is TRBV30 and J usage is TRBJ2-5, with 8 bases lining up with TRBD1. Germline assignment: CDR1 GTSNPN and CDR2 SVGIG (reference sequence). The CDR3 has 15 residues. CDR3 sequence: CSTAEGQGAVETQYF. The CDR3 DNA reads as TGTTCCACTGCGGAGGGGCAGGGGGCCGTGGAGACCCAGTACTTC.

V usage is TRBV19 and J usage is TRBJ1-2; D gene ambiguous. This CDR3 has 13 amino acids. V shed 3 bases and J shed 5 bases, with 10 bases lying between them. The germline V gene has CDR1 LNHDA and CDR2 SQIVND (reference sequence). The CDR3 protein is CASSIGPQYGYTF. CDR3 bases: TGTGCCAGTAGTATTGGACCGCAATATGGCTACACCTTC.

The genes are TRBV5-8 and TRBJ2-5, with a tentative D call TRBD1 (5 bases). The germline gives CDR1 SGHTS, CDR2 YDEGEE. The CDR3 spans 14 residues. Trimming removed 6 bases at V and 1 base at J, with 13 bases between. The CDR3 reads CASNPGSRQETQYF. CDR3 nucleotide sequence: TGTGCCAGCAATCCAGGGTCCCGCCAAGAGACCCAGTACTTC.

This clone was picked up one time. CDR3 nucleotides: TGCGCCAGCAGCTTGGAAGGGCCCGCTGCGTCCTACGAGCAGTACTTC. Translated, it gives CASSLEGPAASYEQYF. V usage is TRBV5-1 and J usage is TRBJ2-7; D is ambiguous. V was pared by 0 bases and J by 1 base, with 14 bases between. The CDR3 runs 16 residues. Germline V CDR1 and CDR2: SGHRS, YFSETQ.

The gene calls are TRBV19 and TRBJ1-2; 7 bases agree with TRBD1. Germline V gene data show CDR1 as LNHDA and CDR2 as SQIVND (reference sequence). V shed 5 bases, J shed 8 bases, and the junction held 14 bases outside the gene matches. CDR3 length: 15 amino acids. This CDR3 reads CASSEDRLLGGGYTF. CDR3 DNA: TGTGCCAGTAGTGAGGACAGGTTGCTGGGAGGCGGCTACACCTTC.

The chain recombines TRBV28 with TRBJ1-5; 8 nucleotides align to TRBD1. The CDR3 runs 18 residues. In germline, CDR1 is MDHEN, CDR2 SYDVKM. V shed 3 bases and J 8 bases; nucleotides not matched to a gene: 18. CDR3 bases: TGTGCCAGCAGTTTCGCGACAACCGGGACAGGTCGGGGCGAGCCCCAGCATTTT. Translating gives CASSFATTGTGRGEPQHF.

The sample holds a few counts of this clone. The V gene is TRBV3-1 (or the pseudogene TRBV3-2), the J gene TRBJ2-7; maybe TRBD2 (6 bases). Trimming pared 1 base from V and 2 bases from J, leaving 12 bases between. Germline V CDR1 and CDR2: LGHDT, YNNKEL (reference sequence). This CDR3 spans 15 amino acids. The chain's CDR3 is CASSQATSWTYEQYF. The CDR3 DNA sequence: TGTGCCAGCAGCCAAGCGACTAGTTGGACCTACGAGCAGTACTTC.

The chain has TRBV3-1 (or the pseudogene TRBV3-2) and TRBJ2-6, with TRBD2 matching 9 bases. Germline CDR1 is LGHDT and CDR2 is YNNKEL (reference sequence). V lost 4 bases and J lost 0; bases outside the gene matches: 4. This CDR3 spans 17 amino acids. The CDR3 bases are TGTGCCAGCAGCCTAGGACTAGCGAGCTCTGGGGCCAACGTCCTGACTTTC. Protein sequence: CASSLGLASSGANVLTF.

The chain couples TRBV25-1 to TRBJ1-5, with D perhaps TRBD1 (5 bases). Trimming pared 3 bases from V and 7 bases from J, leaving 10 bases between. Germline CDR1 MGHDK, CDR2 SYGVNS. This CDR3 is 13 amino acids long. CDR3 DNA: TGTGCCAGCAGTGACCAGGGCCACCAGCCCCAGCATTTT. This sequence encodes CASSDQGHQPQHF. Combining the CDR3 with reference TRBV25-1 and TRBJ1-5 gives the whole variable domain EADIYQTPRYLVIGTGKKITLECSQTMGHDKMYWYQQDPGMELHLIHYSYGVNSTEKGDLSSESTVSRIRTEHFPLTLESARPSHTSQYLCASSDQGHQPQHFGDGTRLSIL.

This sequence joins TRBV5-1 and TRBJ1-5, with TRBD1 matching over 7 bases. Per germline, CDR1 SGHRS and CDR2 YFSETQ. The CDR3 is 14 amino acids. After removal of 0 bases from V and 7 bases from J, the junction contained 4 bases not matched to a gene. DNA of the CDR3: TGCGCCAGCAGCTTGGGGTCAGGGGGGCAGCCCCAGCATTTT. Amino acid sequence: CASSLGSGGQPQHF.